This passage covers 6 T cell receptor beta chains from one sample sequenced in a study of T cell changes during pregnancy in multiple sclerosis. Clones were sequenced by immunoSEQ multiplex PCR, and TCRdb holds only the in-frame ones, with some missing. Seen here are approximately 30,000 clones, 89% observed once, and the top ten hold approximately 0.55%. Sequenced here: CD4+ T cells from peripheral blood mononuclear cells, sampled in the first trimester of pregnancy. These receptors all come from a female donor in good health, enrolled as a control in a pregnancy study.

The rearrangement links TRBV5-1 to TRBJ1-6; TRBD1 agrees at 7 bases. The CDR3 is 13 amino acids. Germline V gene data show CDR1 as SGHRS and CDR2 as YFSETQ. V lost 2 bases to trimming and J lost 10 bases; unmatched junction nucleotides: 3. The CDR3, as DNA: TGCGCCAGCAGCTTAGACAGGGCATCACCCCTCCACTTT. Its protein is CASSLDRASPLHF.

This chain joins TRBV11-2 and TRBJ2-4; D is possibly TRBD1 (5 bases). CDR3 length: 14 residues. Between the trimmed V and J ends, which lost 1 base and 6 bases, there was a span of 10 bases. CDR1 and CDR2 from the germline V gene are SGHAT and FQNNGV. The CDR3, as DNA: TGTGCCAGCAGCTTAGCAGGGATTGCAAACATTCAGTACTTC. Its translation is CASSLAGIANIQYF.

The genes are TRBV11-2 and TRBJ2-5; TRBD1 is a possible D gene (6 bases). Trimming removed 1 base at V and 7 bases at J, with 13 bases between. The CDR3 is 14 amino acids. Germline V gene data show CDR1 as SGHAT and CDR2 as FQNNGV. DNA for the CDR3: TGTGCCAGCAGCTTAGCAGGGGCCGGCGGGACCCAGTACTTC. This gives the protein CASSLAGAGGTQYF.

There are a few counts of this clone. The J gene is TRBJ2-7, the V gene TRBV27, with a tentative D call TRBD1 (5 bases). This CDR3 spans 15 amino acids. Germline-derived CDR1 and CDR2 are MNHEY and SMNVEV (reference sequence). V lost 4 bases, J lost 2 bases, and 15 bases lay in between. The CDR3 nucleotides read TGTGCCAGCAGTTATCAGCAGGCAGGGACCTACGAGCAGTACTTC. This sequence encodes CASSYQQAGTYEQYF.

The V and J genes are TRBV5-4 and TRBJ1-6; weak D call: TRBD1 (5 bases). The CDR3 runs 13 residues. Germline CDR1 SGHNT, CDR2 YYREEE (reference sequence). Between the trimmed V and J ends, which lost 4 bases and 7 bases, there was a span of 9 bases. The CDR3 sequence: CASSLDRNSPLHF. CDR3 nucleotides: TGTGCCAGCAGCCTCGACAGAAATTCACCCCTCCACTTT.

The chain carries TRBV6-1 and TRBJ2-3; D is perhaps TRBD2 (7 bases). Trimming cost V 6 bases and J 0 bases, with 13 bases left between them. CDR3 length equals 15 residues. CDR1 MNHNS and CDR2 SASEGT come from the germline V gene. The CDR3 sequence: CASSGGPASTDTQYF. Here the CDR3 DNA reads TGTGCCAGCAGCGGGGGGCCCGCTAGCACAGATACGCAGTATTTT.